The T cell receptor beta chain under discussion was sequenced for a study of cytomegalovirus exposure and HLA in healthy donors. Amplification used 60 Vbeta primers and 13 Jbeta primers. TCRdb's table, derived via immunoSEQ multiplex PCR, lists solely in-frame clones and lacks some. The listing contains around 60,000 clones. The V end lost 3 bases, the J end lost 1 base, and 8 bases lay between the germline ends. The germline V gene encodes CDR1 MNHEY and CDR2 SVGAGI. The CDR3 loop spans 14 amino acids. The V and J genes are TRBV6-5 and TRBJ2-3; D is possibly TRBD1 (6 bases). Sequenced sample: PBMCs. The origin of this receptor is a man under 40 in good health and CMV-seropositive. CDR3 protein: CASSYRQGTDTQYF. The CDR3 DNA follows: TGTGCCAGCAGTTATCGACAGGGCACAGATACGCAGTATTTT.